One T cell receptor beta chain is described in this entry. The authors distributed each subset's genomic DNA evenly over several immunoSEQ plates. Produced via immunoSEQ multiplex PCR; TCRdb's table is partial and in-frame only. Among a few million clones listed, over 90% were seen once. Trimming left V 0 bases short and J 2 bases short, with 15 bases between. This CDR3 has 17 residues. Germline-derived CDR1 and CDR2 are MGHRA and YSYEKL. All donors were healthy HIV-negative adults lacking recent acute infections or vaccinations. The data belong to a study of shared clonotypes between healthy human individuals.

This receptor was taken from a man aged 18 to 30 in good health. Some clones in this sample may be carry-over from other donors' samples. The rearrangement joins TRBV4-1 to TRBJ2-3, with a tentative D call TRBD1 (7 bases). Material: naive CD4+ T cells from PBMCs. Subset: CD45RA+ positively selected. The CDR3 reads CASSQDWRDSSTDTQYF. The CDR3 DNA reads TGCGCCAGCAGCCAAGACTGGAGGGACAGCTCCACAGATACGCAGTATTTT.